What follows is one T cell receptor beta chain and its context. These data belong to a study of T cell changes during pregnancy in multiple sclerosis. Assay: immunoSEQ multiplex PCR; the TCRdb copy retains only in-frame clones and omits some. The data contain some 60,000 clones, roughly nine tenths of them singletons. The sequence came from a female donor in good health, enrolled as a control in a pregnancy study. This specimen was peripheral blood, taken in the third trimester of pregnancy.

The CDR3 nucleotides read TGTGCCACCAGCAGGACAGGAACCTACGAGCAGTACTTC. This sequence encodes CATSRTGTYEQYF. This sequence joins TRBV15 and TRBJ2-7; tentatively, D is TRBD1 (6 bases). Germline CDR1 reads LNHNV; CDR2 reads YYDKDF (reference sequence). This CDR3 comprises 13 residues. Trimming removed 3 bases from V and 2 bases from J, with 8 bases in between. The whole variable domain, remainder taken from reference TRBV15 and TRBJ2-7, is DAMVIQNPRYQVTQFGKPVTLSCSQTLNHNVMYWYQQKSSQAPKLLFHYYDKDFNNEADTPDNFQSRRPNTSFCFLDIRSPGLGDTAMYLCATSRTGTYEQYFGPGTRLTVT.